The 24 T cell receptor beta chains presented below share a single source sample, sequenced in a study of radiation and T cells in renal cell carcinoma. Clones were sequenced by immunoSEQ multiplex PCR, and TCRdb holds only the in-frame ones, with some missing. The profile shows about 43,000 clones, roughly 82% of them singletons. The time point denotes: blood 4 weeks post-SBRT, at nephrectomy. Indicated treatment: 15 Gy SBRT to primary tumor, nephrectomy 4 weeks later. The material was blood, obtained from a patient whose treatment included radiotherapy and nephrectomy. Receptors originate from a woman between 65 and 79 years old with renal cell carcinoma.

DNA of the CDR3: TGTGCCAGCAGCTTTCAATATACGCAGTATTTT. Translating gives CASSFQYTQYF. The chain links TRBV11-2 to TRBJ2-3; the D is unclear. This CDR3 contains 11 residues. The germline V and J ends were trimmed by 3 bases and 7 bases, with 5 bases remaining between them. Per germline, CDR1 SGHAT and CDR2 FQNNGV.

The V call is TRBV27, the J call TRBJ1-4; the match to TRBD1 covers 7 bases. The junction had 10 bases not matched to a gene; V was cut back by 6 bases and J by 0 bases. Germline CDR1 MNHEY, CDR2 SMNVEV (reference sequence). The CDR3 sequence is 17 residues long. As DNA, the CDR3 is TGTGCCAGCAGCACGACAGGGTGGTCATCAACTAATGAAAAACTGTTTTTT. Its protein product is CASSTTGWSSTNEKLFF.

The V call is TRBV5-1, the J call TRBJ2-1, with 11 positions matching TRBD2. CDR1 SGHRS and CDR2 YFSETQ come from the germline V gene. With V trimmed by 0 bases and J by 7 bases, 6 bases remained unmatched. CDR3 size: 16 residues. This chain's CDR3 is CASSLVAGGWGNEQFF. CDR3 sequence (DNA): TGCGCCAGCAGCTTGGTAGCGGGAGGGTGGGGTAATGAGCAGTTCTTC.

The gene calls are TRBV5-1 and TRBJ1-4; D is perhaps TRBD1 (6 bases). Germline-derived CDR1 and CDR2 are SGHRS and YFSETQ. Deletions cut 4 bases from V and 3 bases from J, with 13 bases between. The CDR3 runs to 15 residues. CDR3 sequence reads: CASSVQGLPNEKLFF. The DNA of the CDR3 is TGCGCCAGCAGCGTACAGGGTCTGCCTAATGAAAAACTGTTTTTT.

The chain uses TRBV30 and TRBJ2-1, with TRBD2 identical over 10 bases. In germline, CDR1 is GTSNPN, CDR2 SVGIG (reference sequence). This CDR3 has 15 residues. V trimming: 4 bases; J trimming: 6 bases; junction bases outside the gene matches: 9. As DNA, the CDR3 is TGTGCCTGGACCATACTAGCGGGGCTTGGCAATGAGCAGTTCTTC. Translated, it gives CAWTILAGLGNEQFF. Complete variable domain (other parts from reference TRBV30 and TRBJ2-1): SQTIHQWPATLVQPVGSPLSLECTVEGTSNPNLYWYRQAAGRGLQLLFYSVGIGQISSEVPQNLSASRPQDRQFILSSKKLLLSDSGFYLCAWTILAGLGNEQFFGPGTRLTVL.

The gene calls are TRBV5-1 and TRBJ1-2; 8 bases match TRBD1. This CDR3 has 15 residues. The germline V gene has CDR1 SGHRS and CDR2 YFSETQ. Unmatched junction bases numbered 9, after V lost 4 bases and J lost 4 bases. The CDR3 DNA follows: TGCGCCAGCAGCGAAGGACAGGGCACCCTCTATGGCTACACCTTC. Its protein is CASSEGQGTLYGYTF.

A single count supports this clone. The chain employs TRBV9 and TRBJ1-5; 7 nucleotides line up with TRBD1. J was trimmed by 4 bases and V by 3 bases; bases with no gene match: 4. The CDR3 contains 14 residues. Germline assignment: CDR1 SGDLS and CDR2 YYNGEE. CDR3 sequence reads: CASSATGSNQPQHF. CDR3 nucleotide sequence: TGTGCCAGCAGCGCGACAGGGAGTAATCAGCCCCAGCATTTT.

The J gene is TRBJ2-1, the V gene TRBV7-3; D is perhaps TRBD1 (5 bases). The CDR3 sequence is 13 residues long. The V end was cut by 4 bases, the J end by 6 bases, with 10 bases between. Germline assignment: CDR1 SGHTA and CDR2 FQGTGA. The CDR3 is CASSSQGANEQFF. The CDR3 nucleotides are TGTGCCAGCAGCTCGCAAGGGGCCAATGAGCAGTTCTTC.

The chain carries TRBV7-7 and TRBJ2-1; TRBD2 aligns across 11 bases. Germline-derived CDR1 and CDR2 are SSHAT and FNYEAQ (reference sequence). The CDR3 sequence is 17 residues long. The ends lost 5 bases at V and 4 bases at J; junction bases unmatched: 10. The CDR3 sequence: CASSPQTSGDLYNEQFF. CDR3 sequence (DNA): TGTGCCAGCAGCCCCCAGACTAGCGGGGACCTTTACAATGAGCAGTTCTTC.

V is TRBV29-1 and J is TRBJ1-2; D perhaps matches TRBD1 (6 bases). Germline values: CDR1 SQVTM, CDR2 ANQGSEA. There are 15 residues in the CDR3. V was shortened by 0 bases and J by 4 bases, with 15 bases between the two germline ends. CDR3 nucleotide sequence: TGCAGCGTTGAAGAAGCCCAGGGGCCTGGCTATGGCTACACCTTC. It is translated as CSVEEAQGPGYGYTF.

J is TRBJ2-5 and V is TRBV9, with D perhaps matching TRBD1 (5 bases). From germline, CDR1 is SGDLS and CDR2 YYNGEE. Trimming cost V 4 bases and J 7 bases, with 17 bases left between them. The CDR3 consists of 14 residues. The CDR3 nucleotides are TGTGCCAGCAGCCTAGACCAGGGAAGGGGGACCCAGTACTTC. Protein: CASSLDQGRGTQYF.

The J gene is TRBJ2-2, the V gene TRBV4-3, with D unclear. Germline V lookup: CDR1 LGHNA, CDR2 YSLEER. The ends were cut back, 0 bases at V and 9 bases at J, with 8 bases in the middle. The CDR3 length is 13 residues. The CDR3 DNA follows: TGCGCCAGCAGCCAAGATCTCTCCAGGGAGCTGTTTTTT. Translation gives CASSQDLSRELFF.

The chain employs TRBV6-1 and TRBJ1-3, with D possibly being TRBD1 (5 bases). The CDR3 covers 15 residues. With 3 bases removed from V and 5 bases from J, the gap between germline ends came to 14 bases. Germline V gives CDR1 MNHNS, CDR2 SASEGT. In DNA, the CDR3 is TGTGCCAGCAGTGATGGGGGGAGTAAGAGAAACACCATATATTTT. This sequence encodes CASSDGGSKRNTIYF.

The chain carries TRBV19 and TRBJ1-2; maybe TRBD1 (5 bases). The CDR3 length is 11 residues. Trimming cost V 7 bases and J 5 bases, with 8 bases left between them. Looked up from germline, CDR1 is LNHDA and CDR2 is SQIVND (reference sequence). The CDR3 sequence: CASTGRYGYTF. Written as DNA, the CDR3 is TGTGCCAGTACAGGGAGATATGGCTACACCTTC.

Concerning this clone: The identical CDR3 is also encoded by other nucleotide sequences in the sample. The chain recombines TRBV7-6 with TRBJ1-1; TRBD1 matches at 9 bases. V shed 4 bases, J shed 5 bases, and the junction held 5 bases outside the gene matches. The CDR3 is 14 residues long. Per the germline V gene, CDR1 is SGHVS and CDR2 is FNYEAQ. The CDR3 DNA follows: TGTGCCAGCAGCTCTGGGACAGGGCGGACTGAAGCTTTCTTT. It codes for CASSSGTGRTEAFF.

The CDR3 loop is CASSLDRGEAFF. The DNA of the CDR3 is TGTGCCAGCAGCTTAGACCGGGGGGAAGCTTTCTTT. This chain connects TRBV7-8 to TRBJ1-1, with a weak D call TRBD1 (5 bases). The CDR3 runs 12 residues. The germline V and J ends were trimmed by 1 base and 8 bases, with 8 bases remaining between them. Per the germline V gene, CDR1 is SGHVS and CDR2 is FQNEAQ.

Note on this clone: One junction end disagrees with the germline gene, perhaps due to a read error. CDR3 in DNA: TGTGCCAGCGGTTATCAGGGGAATAGAGCTTTCTTT. It yields the protein CASGYQGNRAFF. This chain links TRBV6-5 with TRBJ1-1; D possibly corresponds to TRBD1 (6 bases). Germline CDR1 is MNHEY and CDR2 is SVGAGI. This CDR3 contains 12 residues.

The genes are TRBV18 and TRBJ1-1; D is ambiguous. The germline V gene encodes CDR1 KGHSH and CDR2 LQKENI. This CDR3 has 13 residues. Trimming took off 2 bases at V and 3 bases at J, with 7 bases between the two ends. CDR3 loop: CASSPYADTEAFF. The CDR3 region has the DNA TGTGCCAGCTCACCATATGCGGACACTGAAGCTTTCTTT. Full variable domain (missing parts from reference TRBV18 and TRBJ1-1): NAGVMQNPRHLVRRRGQEARLRCSPMKGHSHVYWYRQLPEEGLKFMVYLQKENIIDESGMPKERFSAEFPKEGPSILRIQQVVRGDSAAYFCASSPYADTEAFFGQGTRLTVV.

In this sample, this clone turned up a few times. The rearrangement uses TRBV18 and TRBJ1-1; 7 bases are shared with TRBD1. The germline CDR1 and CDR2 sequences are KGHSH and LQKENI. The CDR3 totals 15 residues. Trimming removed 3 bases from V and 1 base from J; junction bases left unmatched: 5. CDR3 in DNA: TGTGCCAGCTCACCCGCGACAGGGCCGAACACTGAAGCTTTCTTT. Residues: CASSPATGPNTEAFF.

The CDR3 here is CASSLGRLAGYNEQFF. The CDR3, as DNA: TGTGCCAGCAGCTTAGGCCGACTAGCGGGGTACAATGAGCAGTTCTTC. V usage is TRBV13 and J usage is TRBJ2-1, with 11 bases that match TRBD2. The CDR3 is made up of 16 amino acids. In germline, CDR1 is PRHDT, CDR2 FYEKMQ (reference sequence). Trimming removed 0 bases from V and 4 bases from J; junction bases left unmatched: 2. Full variable domain (outside the CDR3, taken from reference TRBV13 and TRBJ2-1): AAGVIQSPRHLIKEKRETATLKCYPIPRHDTVYWYQQGPGQDPQFLISFYEKMQSDKGSIPDRFSAQQFSDYHSELNMSSLELGDSALYFCASSLGRLAGYNEQFFGPGTRLTVL.

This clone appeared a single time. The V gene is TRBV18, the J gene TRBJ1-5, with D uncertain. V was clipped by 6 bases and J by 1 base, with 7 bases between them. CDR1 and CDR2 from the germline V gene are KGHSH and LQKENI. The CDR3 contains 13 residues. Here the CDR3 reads CASSPESNQPQHF. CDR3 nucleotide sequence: TGTGCCAGCTCCCCGGAGAGCAATCAGCCCCAGCATTTT.

DNA for the CDR3: TGTGCCAGCAGCTTAGACCTTAACTATGGCTACACCTTC. This translates into CASSLDLNYGYTF. The J gene is TRBJ1-2, the V gene TRBV7-3, with D unclear. V lost 2 bases, J lost 1 base, and 5 bases lay in between. CDR1 is SGHTA and CDR2 is FQGTGA in the germline V gene. The CDR3 extends over 13 amino acids.

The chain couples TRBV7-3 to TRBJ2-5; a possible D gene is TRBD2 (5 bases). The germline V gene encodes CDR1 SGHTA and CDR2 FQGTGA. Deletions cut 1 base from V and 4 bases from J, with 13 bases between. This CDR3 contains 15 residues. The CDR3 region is CASSLSPAALETQYF. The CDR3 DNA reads TGTGCCAGCAGCTTAAGTCCAGCGGCGTTAGAGACCCAGTACTTC.

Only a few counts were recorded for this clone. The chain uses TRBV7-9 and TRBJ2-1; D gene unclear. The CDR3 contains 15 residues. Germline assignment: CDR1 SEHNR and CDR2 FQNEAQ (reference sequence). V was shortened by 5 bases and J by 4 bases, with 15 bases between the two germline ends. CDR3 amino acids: CASSRPTRWYNEQFF. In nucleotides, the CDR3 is TGTGCCAGCAGCCGACCCACACGTTGGTACAATGAGCAGTTCTTC.